The 32 T cell receptor beta chains below were found in one sample sequenced in a study of CXCR3-negative and CXCR3-positive naive CD8 T cells. 5' RACE that incorporated UMI labels was used to prepare the TRB cDNA libraries. TCRdb re-called the 5' RACE reads and gives one entry per CDR3 protein, without DNA. This table lists about 40,000 distinct CDR3 sequences. The specimen was naive CXCR3- CD8+ T cells from blood. Subset denoted: CD45RO-CCR7+CD27+CD95- naive CD8+ T cells lacking CXCR3 (TNR3-). These receptors all come from a human donor in good health. Some clones in this sample may be carry-over from other donors' samples.

The V and J genes are TRBV7-9 and TRBJ2-1; TCRdb's assignment of TRBD1 cannot be checked, as there is no DNA. The CDR3 spans 15 residues. Germline CDR1 is SEHNR and CDR2 is FQNEAQ (reference sequence). CDR3 residues: CASSPGGGYYNEQFF.

The chain is built from TRBV29-1 and TRBJ2-3; there is no DNA to check the TCRdb D call of TRBD2. Germline V gene sequence: CDR1 SQVTM, CDR2 ANQGSEA. This CDR3 has 14 amino acids. CDR3: CSVDGREDTDTQYF.

V is TRBV6-5 and J is TRBJ2-5. CDR3 length equals 15 residues. Germline V gene data show CDR1 as MNHEY and CDR2 as SVGAGI. CDR3 sequence: CASSSWTGLQETQYF.

V is TRBV12-3 or TRBV12-4 and J is TRBJ1-1. The CDR3 contains 13 residues. The CDR3 spells CASGRLVNTEAFF.

The CDR3 spells CASRQSGQGALYIQYF. J is TRBJ2-4 and V is TRBV28; TCRdb designates TRBD1, a call that cannot be tested without DNA. Germline assignment: CDR1 MDHEN and CDR2 SYDVKM. CDR3 length: 16 amino acids.

The chain employs TRBV4-1 and TRBJ2-2; absent DNA, TCRdb's TRBD1 call cannot be checked. The CDR3 length is 15 residues. Germline CDR1 reads MGHRA; CDR2 reads YSYEKL. CDR3 region: CASSQEGGTAGELFF.

This sequence joins TRBV18 and TRBJ2-1; TCRdb picks TRBD1, but there is no DNA to check that call. The germline V gene encodes CDR1 KGHSH and CDR2 LQKENI. The CDR3 runs to 14 residues. CDR3 region: CASHQEAGYNEQFF.

The genes are TRBV7-2 and TRBJ2-7. Germline assignment: CDR1 SGHTA and CDR2 FQGNSA. The CDR3 runs to 15 residues. The CDR3 loop is CASSLEDGGSYEQYF.

This chain joins TRBV29-1 and TRBJ1-4. Germline CDR1 SQVTM, CDR2 ANQGSEA. The CDR3 sequence is 13 residues long. Here the CDR3 reads CSVEDLHNEKLFF.

The chain combines TRBV7-2 with TRBJ1-2; there is no DNA to check the TCRdb D call of TRBD1. CDR3 length equals 15 residues. Germline loops: CDR1 SGHTA, CDR2 FQGNSA. CDR3 sequence reads: CASSLAPVDRGGYTF.

The gene calls are TRBV6-2 or TRBV6-3 and TRBJ2-6. CDR3 length: 14 residues. Germline CDR1 MNHEY, CDR2 SVGEGT. The CDR3 sequence is CASSDGSGANVLTF.

The chain employs TRBV6-5 and TRBJ2-1. CDR3 length: 16 amino acids. Per the germline V gene, CDR1 is MNHEY and CDR2 is SVGAGI. The CDR3 protein is CASSYKGQDSYNEQFF.

The chain has TRBV29-1 and TRBJ2-1. CDR3 length equals 11 residues. Germline CDR1 SQVTM, CDR2 ANQGSEA. CDR3 residues: CSVENYNEQFF.

The rearrangement links TRBV29-1 to TRBJ2-1; TCRdb selects TRBD1, and the lack of DNA leaves this call unchecked. The CDR3 spans 13 residues. Germline CDR1 and CDR2: SQVTM and ANQGSEA. The CDR3 sequence: CSGGPASYNEQFF.

The chain combines TRBV7-6 with TRBJ2-5. Germline V CDR1 and CDR2: SGHVS, FNYEAQ. This CDR3 region has 16 residues. CDR3 residues: CASSLAPGFAQETQYF.

This chain uses TRBV10-3 with TRBJ2-1; TCRdb's D call, TRBD1, is unchecked because there is no DNA. This CDR3 has 15 residues. Germline loops: CDR1 ENHRY, CDR2 SYGVKD. CDR3 amino acids: CAIRIVRGFGNEQFF.

The rearrangement joins TRBV6-2 or TRBV6-3 to TRBJ1-5; there is no DNA to check the TCRdb D call of TRBD1. CDR3 length: 18 amino acids. The V gene's germline CDR1 is MNHEY and CDR2 SVGEGT. The CDR3 region is CASSYSDSGTGWWQPQHF.

The chain has TRBV6-2 or TRBV6-3 and TRBJ2-7; TCRdb's D call, TRBD1, is unchecked because there is no DNA. The CDR3 totals 12 residues. Looked up from germline, CDR1 is MNHEY and CDR2 is SVGEGT. The CDR3 loop is CASGQTGNEQYF.

V usage is TRBV29-1 and J usage is TRBJ1-2; TCRdb indicates TRBD1, and absent DNA this call remains unverified. The V gene's germline CDR1 is SQVTM and CDR2 ANQGSEA. The CDR3 totals 13 residues. CDR3 protein: CSATGRWGLGYTF.

CDR3 sequence reads: CASSLERQGVNTEAFF. The V and J genes are TRBV7-8 and TRBJ1-1; the TCRdb D gene call, TRBD1, has no DNA to confirm it. The CDR3 runs 16 residues. Germline CDR1 reads SGHVS; CDR2 reads FQNEAQ.

The chain links TRBV25-1 to TRBJ2-7; TCRdb proposes TRBD1, but this gene call is untestable without DNA. This CDR3 comprises 14 residues. Germline CDR1 is MGHDK and CDR2 is SYGVNS. The CDR3 sequence: CASSDSTEGYEQYF.

V usage is TRBV7-9 and J usage is TRBJ1-1. Germline V gene data show CDR1 as SEHNR and CDR2 as FQNEAQ (reference sequence). The CDR3 is 14 amino acids. Here the CDR3 reads CASSPSAATTEAFF.

The V call is TRBV7-3, the J call TRBJ1-1; TCRdb designates TRBD1, a call that cannot be tested without DNA. Germline V gives CDR1 SGHTA, CDR2 FQGTGA. This CDR3 spans 13 amino acids. The CDR3 is CASSRGTEPEAFF.

The chain has TRBV9 and TRBJ2-5. The V gene's germline CDR1 is SGDLS and CDR2 YYNGEE. This CDR3 is built from 14 residues. CDR3: CASSPRLHQETQYF.

V is TRBV23-1 and J is TRBJ2-1; as DNA is missing, the TRBD2 call by TCRdb cannot be tested. TRBV23-1 is an open reading frame whose function is uncertain. CDR3 length: 13 amino acids. CDR3 sequence: CASSQSKELARFF.

This sequence joins TRBV7-6 and TRBJ2-7. The length of the CDR3 is 14 residues. CDR1 is SGHVS, CDR2 FNYEAQ, per germline. CDR3 protein: CASSHNRESYEQYF.

The chain is built from TRBV15 and TRBJ1-1. CDR1 and CDR2 (germline): LNHNV, YYDKDF (reference sequence). This CDR3 is built from 14 residues. CDR3 residues: CATSRVTENTEAFF.

The genes are TRBV20-1 and TRBJ2-5; without DNA, the TCRdb call of TRBD2 cannot be checked. Germline CDR1 and CDR2: DFQATT and SNEGSKA (reference sequence). The CDR3 consists of 15 residues. The CDR3 sequence is CSARGTSGPQETQYF.

The genes are TRBV6-2 or TRBV6-3 and TRBJ1-1. The CDR3 is 13 residues long. The germline V gene encodes CDR1 MNHEY and CDR2 SVGEGT. CDR3 amino acids: CASTPLGTTEAFF.

The chain has TRBV7-2 and TRBJ2-4. Germline CDR1 is SGHTA and CDR2 is FQGNSA. The CDR3 is 13 amino acids. Here the CDR3 reads CASSLAASNIQYF.

The J gene is TRBJ2-1, the V gene TRBV21-1; there is no DNA to check the TCRdb D call of TRBD1. TRBV21-1 is given as a pseudogene. The CDR3 has 11 residues. CDR3 amino acids: CASRPRGEQFF.

The V call is TRBV4-3, the J call TRBJ2-1. The CDR3 sequence is 14 residues long. Germline lookup yields CDR1 LGHNA and CDR2 YSLEER. This CDR3 reads CASSQGYGDNEQFF.